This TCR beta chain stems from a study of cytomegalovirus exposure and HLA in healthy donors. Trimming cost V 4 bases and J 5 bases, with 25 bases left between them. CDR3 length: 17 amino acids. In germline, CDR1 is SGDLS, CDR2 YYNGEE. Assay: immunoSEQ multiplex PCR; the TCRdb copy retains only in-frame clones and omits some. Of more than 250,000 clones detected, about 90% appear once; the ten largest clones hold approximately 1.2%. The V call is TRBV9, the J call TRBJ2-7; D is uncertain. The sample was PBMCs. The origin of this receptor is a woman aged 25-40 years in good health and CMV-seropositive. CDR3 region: CASSFRDSGPFPHEQYF. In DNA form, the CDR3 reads TGTGCCAGCAGCTTTCGCGACTCAGGCCCCTTCCCTCACGAGCAGTACTTC.